Listed below are T cell receptor beta chains from one sample, sequenced in a study of OX40 agonist ivuxolimab in advanced cancers. Sequencing was performed with immunoSEQ multiplex PCR; in TCRdb, only in-frame clones are kept and a portion is missing. The sample lists tens of thousands of clones; over 70% were seen once. Sequences were derived from CD4+ or CD8+ T cells sorted from blood, sampled in a trial of the OX40 agonist ivuxolimab. These receptors were obtained from an adult with an advanced solid tumor such as melanoma, head and neck, liver or kidney cancer. Each CDR3 is given without its conserved first and last residue. Only part of the rows carry a size: once, few, many, or a class if the clone is expanded.

NA,TRBV4-1,TRBJ2-1,15,ASSPARVLAEDNEQF
NA,TRBV10-2,TRBJ2-1,11,ASMPGALNEQF
NA,TRBV6-5,TRBJ1-2,12,ASSAQEEWGFNT
NA,TRBV28,TRBJ1-4,10,ASSQPAGKLF
NA,TRBV7-2,TRBJ1-6,14,ASSPLAMIRNSPLH
NA,TRBV11-2,TRBJ1-4,14,ASSLLSGGSNEKLF
once,TRBV19,TRBJ1-5,12,ASKAQAGDQPQH
few,TRBV30,TRBJ2-7,10,ASGGPNYEQY
few,TRBV11-3,TRBJ1-4,11,ASSLGGREKLF
NA,TRBV30,TRBJ1-2,13,AWSPIGEISYGYT
NA,TRBV6-5,TRBJ2-6,11,ASTPAGANVLT
NA,TRBV4-3,TRBJ2-1,15,ASSQALAGDPDNEQF
NA,TRBV19,TRBJ2-3,14,ASKPSSAGAWDTQY
NA,TRBV30,TRBJ1-1,10,AWNSKYPEAF
NA,TRBV11-3,TRBJ2-5,16,ASSLDLASGGAGETQY
NA,TRBV15,TRBJ1-3,12,ATSPGTPGNTIY
NA,TRBV14,TRBJ2-2,14,ASRRLAGANTGELF
NA,TRBV2,TRBJ1-2,11,ASTPGLWNGYT
NA,TRBV2,TRBJ1-1,9,ASRDRAEAF
NA,TRBV9,TRBJ2-1,12,ASSTGGLYNEQF
NA,TRBV7-3,TRBJ2-1,13,ASSPGATSYNEQF
NA,TRBV10-2,TRBJ1-6,12,ASSPQGPNSPLH
NA,TRBV30,TRBJ2-5,11,AWNRGGPETQY
NA,TRBV6-5,TRBJ2-1,11,ASSRDRYNEQF
NA,TRBV19,TRBJ1-1,14,ASSIGVGRENTEAF
NA,TRBV11-2,TRBJ1-2,10,ASSSTEYGYT
NA,TRBV12-5,NA,19,ASGLSGGVVRRQGNFSEQY
NA,TRBV2,TRBJ1-1,11,ASSGGWGTEAF
once,TRBV4-1,TRBJ2-5,14,ASSQAIAVYQETQY
NA,TRBV5-5,TRBJ2-6,12,ASSFRTEGNVLT
NA,TRBV6-1,TRBJ2-7,11,ASSLRFTYEQY
NA,TRBV29-1,TRBJ2-5,10,SVSDRGKTQY
NA,TRBV5-1,TRBJ1-1,11,ASSLGMNTEAF
NA,TRBV7-9,TRBJ1-1,12,ASSLGHQNTEAF
few,TRBV7-9,TRBJ2-7,13,ASTPGKTFSYEQY
NA,TRBV6-6,TRBJ1-5,12,ASKGQGSNQPQH
NA,TRBV21-1,TRBJ2-7,11,YGLGTRFYEQY
NA,TRBV19,TRBJ2-5,13,ASRMGTSGGETQY
NA,TRBV9,TRBJ1-1,13,ASSASTGTTEEAF
NA,TRBV11-2,TRBJ2-1,10,ASSLGYNEQF
NA,TRBV4-2,TRBJ1-1,13,ASSQPGTVNTEAF
NA,TRBV6-1,TRBJ1-1,11,ASSPGAGTEAF
NA,TRBV7-3,TRBJ2-2,13,ASSLVVPPTGELF
NA,TRBV29-1,TRBJ2-7,14,SVGGQGRLEPYEQY
NA,TRBV10-3,TRBJ2-7,13,AISESSLRFYEQY
NA,TRBV5-4,TRBJ2-5,14,ASSAGRLRSQETQY
NA,TRBV6-6,TRBJ1-5,13,ASSYSRNSNQPQH
few,TRBV10-3,TRBJ1-2,11,AISLQDNYGYT
NA,TRBV18,TRBJ2-7,13,ASSLTSGTSYEQY
NA,TRBV2,TRBJ2-1,13,ASSTGLAGVIEQF
NA,TRBV5-1,TRBJ1-1,11,ASSQGSNTEAF
NA,TRBV5-8,TRBJ2-4,15,ASSLVVRAEAKNIQY
NA,TRBV19,TRBJ2-1,13,ASSLGQGSYNEQF
NA,TRBV29-1,TRBJ2-5,11,SVAGQAQETQY
NA,TRBV11-2,TRBJ2-3,11,ASSFRAPDTQY